The rows below give T cell receptor beta chains drawn from one sample of a study of blood T cells in healthy people across ages. TCRdb called the 5' RACE reads again in MiXCR, with one record for every CDR3 protein. Of 1.5 million to 2 million distinct CDR3 sequences in the sample, about two fifths were seen once. Specimen: blood. The receptor set was obtained from a human donor in good health. CDR3s include the opening cysteine and the closing phenylalanine or tryptophan. Fields, in order: J gene, D gene, clone size, V gene, CDR3 DNA, CDR3 protein. A D gene is named only where the DNA matches it firmly. The listing skips clone size in some rows; elsewhere it reads once, few, many or a size class.

>TRBJ1-1|NA|few|TRBV12-3/TRBV12-4
TGTGCCAGCAGTTTCGGGGGAAACATTGAAGCTTTCTTT
CASSFGGNIEAFF
>TRBJ1-2|NA|NA|TRBV28
TGTGCCTCCCAGTCCGGGGGTACTAACTACGGCTACACCTTC
CASQSGGTNYGYTF
>TRBJ2-7|NA|NA|TRBV18
TGTGCCAGCTCACCCATTGTCCCTAAACTCGACGAGCAGTACTTC
CASSPIVPKLDEQYF
>TRBJ2-3|TRBD1|NA|TRBV3-1
TGTGCCAGCAGCCAATACAGGGGGAACTCGGGAGCTACGCAGTATTTT
CASSQYRGNSGATQYF
>TRBJ2-1|NA|NA|TRBV9
TGTGCCAGCAGCGTAGATTGGACGGATGGGCATTACAATGAGCAGTTCTTC
CASSVDWTDGHYNEQFF
>TRBJ2-2|NA|NA|TRBV7-2
TGTGCCAGCAGCCGCCGGGAAGGAGGGACCGGGGAGCTGTTTTTT
CASSRREGGTGELFF
>TRBJ2-5|NA|few|TRBV7-9
TGTGCCAGCAGCAGTCGACAGGCGATCCAAGAGACCCAGTACTTC
CASSSRQAIQETQYF
>TRBJ2-5|TRBD1|NA|TRBV20-1
TGCAGTGCACCGCGACAGGGAAGACCTCAAGAGACCCAGTACTTC
CSAPRQGRPQETQYF
>TRBJ1-1|NA|NA|TRBV6-2/TRBV6-3
TGTGCCAGCAGTTCAATCGGGGTGAACACTGAAGCTTTCTTT
CASSSIGVNTEAFF
>TRBJ2-5|TRBD2|NA|TRBV20-1
TGCAGTGCTAGAGTCCCGGGGGGGAATCAAGAGACCCAGTACTTC
CSARVPGGNQETQYF
>TRBJ2-1|NA|NA|TRBV4-3
TGCGCCAGCAGCGGCCAGGGGCAGTTCTTC
CASSGQGQFF
>TRBJ2-7|NA|NA|TRBV20-1
TGCAGTGCTAGAGAGGGGCTTACCTCGTACGAGCAGTACTTC
CSAREGLTSYEQYF
>TRBJ2-7|TRBD1|NA|TRBV5-6
TGTGCCAGCAGCTTCGATTTGGGACAGGGCGAGCAGTACTTC
CASSFDLGQGEQYF
>TRBJ2-1|NA|NA|TRBV29-1
TGCAGCGCAGCAAAAACCCCCCGATACGAGCAGTTCTTC
CSAAKTPRYEQFF
>TRBJ2-3|TRBD2|few|TRBV4-2
TGTGCCAGCAGCCAACCCTTAGCGGGGGAAATCGGGACAGATACGCAGTATTTT
CASSQPLAGEIGTDTQYF
>TRBJ1-1|NA|NA|TRBV20-1
TGCAGTGCTAGATTCCGGGACGGCCAAAAAGCTTTCTTT
CSARFRDGQKAFF
>TRBJ2-4|NA|few|TRBV28
TGTGCCAGCACCCCCGGACCGGGGGTCAAAAACATTCAGTACTTC
CASTPGPGVKNIQYF
>TRBJ2-2|NA|NA|TRBV4-3
TGCGCCAGCAGCCAAGGTCGGGGCGCGAACACCGGGGAGCTGTTTTTT
CASSQGRGANTGELFF
>TRBJ2-1|TRBD2|few|TRBV4-2
TGTGCCAGCAGCCGGGGACTAATTAGCGACGGGGGCTACAATGAGCAGTTCTTC
CASSRGLISDGGYNEQFF
>TRBJ2-6|NA|few|TRBV5-1
TGCGCCAGCAGACCCGCTCCGTCCGGGGCCAACGTCCTGACTTTC
CASRPAPSGANVLTF
>TRBJ1-1|NA|NA|TRBV12-3/TRBV12-4
TGTGCCAGCAGTCCCCGATCAGTGAACACTGAAGCTTTCTTT
CASSPRSVNTEAFF
>TRBJ1-5|TRBD1|NA|TRBV20-1
TGCAGTGCTGGTCGACAGGGGGGCAATCAGCCCCAGCATTTT
CSAGRQGGNQPQHF
>TRBJ1-2|NA|NA|TRBV2
TGTGCCAGCAGTGAAGCGTTAAATGGCTACACCTTC
CASSEALNGYTF
>TRBJ2-3|NA|few|TRBV4-3
TGCGCCAGCAGCCAATTCGGGTTCACAGATACGCAGTATTTT
CASSQFGFTDTQYF
>TRBJ2-2|NA|NA|TRBV24-1
TGTGCCACCAGTGCCACTGGGTTGAAAGAGCTGTTTTTT
CATSATGLKELFF
>TRBJ1-1|NA|NA|TRBV6-2/TRBV6-3
TGTGCCAGCAATAATCTTGGGGGCACTGAAGCTTTCTTT
CASNNLGGTEAFF
>TRBJ1-5|TRBD1|NA|TRBV7-2
TGTGCCAGCAGCTTAGTGGGGGGACAGGGGGATCAGCCCCAGCATTTT
CASSLVGGQGDQPQHF
>TRBJ1-6|TRBD1|NA|TRBV27
TGTGCCAGCAGTTTAGGGACAGGGAGAAATTCACCCCTCCACTTT
CASSLGTGRNSPLHF
>TRBJ2-3|TRBD2|once|TRBV5-1
TGCGCCAGCAGCACCCGACTAGCGGAGAGCACAGATACGCAGTATTTT
CASSTRLAESTDTQYF
>TRBJ1-1|NA|few|TRBV20-1
TGCAGTGCTAGAGAAACCGGGGCAGGGGACACTGAAGCTTTCTTT
CSARETGAGDTEAFF
>TRBJ2-1|TRBD1|NA|TRBV4-2
TGTGCCAGCAGCCAAGCAACAGGGGGCCACAATGAGCAGTTCTTC
CASSQATGGHNEQFF
>TRBJ1-2|TRBD1|NA|TRBV10-3
TGTGCCATCCATACGGGGACAGAGAGCGGTGGCTACACCTTC
CAIHTGTESGGYTF
>TRBJ2-5|TRBD1|many|TRBV5-1
TGCGCCAGCAGCTTCTCAGGGGGTCAAGAGACCCAGTACTTC
CASSFSGGQETQYF
>TRBJ1-1|NA|NA|TRBV9
TGTGCCAGCAGCCCCGAGGGACGGCTCACTGAAGCTTTCTTT
CASSPEGRLTEAFF
>TRBJ1-2|TRBD1|NA|TRBV29-1
TGCAGCGTTCAGACAGGGGGCTATGGCTACACCTTC
CSVQTGGYGYTF
>TRBJ1-2|NA|few|TRBV28
TGTGCCAGCAACCATCAGGGGTACTATGGCTACACCTTC
CASNHQGYYGYTF
>TRBJ2-3|NA|few|TRBV10-3
TGTGCCATCAGTATGCCCTCCACAGATACGCAGTATTTT
CAISMPSTDTQYF
>TRBJ2-4|TRBD2|few|TRBV2
TGTGCCTCACAGAGGGGGACTAGCGATAACATTCAGTACTTC
CASQRGTSDNIQYF
>TRBJ2-3|NA|NA|TRBV3-1
TGTGCCAGCAGCCAAAACAGACTTGCGGTAGATACGCAGTATTTT
CASSQNRLAVDTQYF
>TRBJ2-3|NA|NA|TRBV10-3
TGTGCCATGCAGATGGGCGCGGGCACAGATACGCAGTATTTT
CAMQMGAGTDTQYF
>TRBJ1-2|NA|few|TRBV20-1
TGCAGTGCCAACCGCGCCTATGGCTACACCTTC
CSANRAYGYTF
>TRBJ2-1|TRBD2|NA|TRBV12-3/TRBV12-4
TGTGCCAGCAGTCCACTTAGCGGGGAATTACCCAATGAGCAGTTCTTC
CASSPLSGELPNEQFF
>TRBJ1-2|NA|few|TRBV6-2/TRBV6-3
TGTGCCAGCAGTTTTGACATCTATGACTACACCTTC
CASSFDIYDYTF
>TRBJ2-5|NA|NA|TRBV12-3/TRBV12-4
TGTGCCAGCAGTTTATACGGGGGCGACGTCGAGACCCAGTACTTC
CASSLYGGDVETQYF
>TRBJ2-7|NA|NA|TRBV3-1
TGTGCCAGCAGCCAAGTCGTGATGAAGGACGAGCAGTACTTC
CASSQVVMKDEQYF
>TRBJ2-3|NA|few|TRBV7-2
TGTGCCAGCAGCGTCCAGGGAGATACTAGCACAGATACGCAGTATTTT
CASSVQGDTSTDTQYF
>TRBJ1-1|NA|few|TRBV7-2
TGTGCCAGCAGCTTCACACCGAACACTGAAGCTTTCTTT
CASSFTPNTEAFF
>TRBJ1-3|NA|NA|TRBV29-1
TGCAGCGTTGTAATCGGAGTCTCTGGAAACACCATATATTTT
CSVVIGVSGNTIYF
>TRBJ2-1|NA|few|TRBV7-8
TGTGCCAGCAGCTTTGTCAAGGGCTCCTACAATGAGCAGTTCTTC
CASSFVKGSYNEQFF
>TRBJ1-6|NA|NA|TRBV6-1
TGTGCCAGCTTCCCCAGAGCGGGAGGGAGAGTCCTCCACTTT
CASFPRAGGRVLHF
>TRBJ2-3|NA|few|TRBV5-1
TGCGCCAGCAACCTTTTTGCGGCGAGGACAGATACGCAGTATTTT
CASNLFAARTDTQYF
>TRBJ2-7|TRBD2|NA|TRBV5-1
TGCGCCAGCAGCTTGGCCCTAGCGGGGCAGAACGAGCAGTACTTC
CASSLALAGQNEQYF
>TRBJ1-1|NA|NA|TRBV5-1
TGCGCCAGCACAGAGGGAGAGGGGGGTGCTGAAGCTTTCTTT
CASTEGEGGAEAFF